Below are 21 T cell receptor beta chains sequenced from a single sample in a study of OX40 agonist ivuxolimab in advanced cancers. Sequenced by immunoSEQ multiplex PCR; TCRdb stores in-frame clones only, minus some. This table has over 40,000 clones, around 88% appearing once. The sequenced sample was CD4+ or CD8+ T cells sorted from blood, obtained in a trial of the OX40 agonist ivuxolimab. These receptor sequences come from an adult with an advanced solid tumor such as melanoma, head and neck, liver or kidney cancer.

In DNA form, the CDR3 reads TGTGCCAGCAGTTTTATCAGGGGTCATAGCCTCGATGAGCAGTTCTTC. It specifies CASSFIRGHSLDEQFF. The rearrangement links TRBV27 to TRBJ2-1; D is perhaps TRBD1 (6 bases). This CDR3 comprises 16 residues. Germline CDR1 reads MNHEY; CDR2 reads SMNVEV (reference sequence). The V end was cut by 3 bases, the J end by 8 bases, with 20 bases between.

The rearrangement joins TRBV5-1 to TRBJ1-2; possibly TRBD1 for D (5 bases). The CDR3 contains 16 residues. The germline gives CDR1 SGHRS, CDR2 YFSETQ. With 5 bases removed from V and 0 bases from J, the gap between germline ends came to 17 bases. The CDR3 sequence is CASRHGPGQANYGYTF. For the CDR3, the DNA is TGCGCCAGCAGACACGGTCCGGGGCAAGCTAACTATGGCTACACCTTC.

The chain combines TRBV30 with TRBJ1-5, with a weak D call TRBD1 (5 bases). Germline assignment: CDR1 GTSNPN and CDR2 SVGIG (reference sequence). There are 13 residues in the CDR3. V shed 2 bases and J shed 4 bases, with 9 bases lying between them. For the CDR3, the DNA is TGTGCCTGGAGTCCCCAGGGTAATCAGCCCCAGCATTTT. This gives the protein CAWSPQGNQPQHF.

The chain is built from TRBV7-2 and TRBJ2-4; 13 bases line up with TRBD2. The CDR3 is 18 amino acids. J gave up 8 bases and V 5 bases, and 15 bases lay outside the gene matches. CDR1 SGHTA and CDR2 FQGNSA come from the germline V gene. CDR3 sequence: CASSPALGLAGEGYIQYF. The DNA for the CDR3 is TGTGCCAGCAGCCCGGCTTTAGGACTAGCGGGAGAAGGATACATTCAGTACTTC. Drawing the rest from reference TRBV7-2 and TRBJ2-4, the complete variable domain is GAGVSQSPSNKVTEKGKDVELRCDPISGHTALYWYRQSLGQGLEFLIYFQGNSAPDKSGLPSDRFSAERTGGSVSTLTIQRTQQEDSAVYLCASSPALGLAGEGYIQYFGAGTRLSVL.

J is TRBJ1-2 and V is TRBV19; D is possibly TRBD1 (5 bases). V lost 6 bases and J lost 9, with 14 bases in between. The CDR3 covers 12 residues. CDR1 and CDR2 from the germline V gene are LNHDA and SQIVND (reference sequence). As DNA, the CDR3 is TGTGCCAGTAGAGATGAGGGGAGGAGCTACACCTTC. Translated, it gives CASRDEGRSYTF.

J is TRBJ2-1 and V is TRBV13; the D is unclear. Trimming took off 6 bases at V and 3 bases at J, with 6 bases between the two ends. The CDR3 loop spans 12 amino acids. Germline CDR1 is PRHDT and CDR2 is FYEKMQ (reference sequence). CDR3: CASSRYYNEQFF. The CDR3 nucleotides are TGTGCCAGCAGTAGATACTACAATGAGCAGTTCTTC.

The chain links TRBV6-1 to TRBJ2-7; 8 nucleotides align to TRBD2. The V and J ends lost 4 bases and 3 bases, in that order; junction bases with no gene match: 5. The CDR3 sequence is 14 residues long. Per the germline V gene, CDR1 is MNHNS and CDR2 is SASEGT. The CDR3 reads CASSAGREFYEQYF. CDR3 coding DNA: TGTGCCAGCAGTGCCGGGAGGGAGTTCTACGAGCAGTACTTC.

The chain employs TRBV27 and TRBJ2-7; no clear D gene. Germline values: CDR1 MNHEY, CDR2 SMNVEV (reference sequence). CDR3 length equals 14 residues. V lost 5 bases and J lost 7, with 18 bases in between. The CDR3 DNA reads TGTGCCAGCAGTCCCGTTGGGCCAAAACGGGAGCAGTACTTC. As protein: CASSPVGPKREQYF.

The V gene is TRBV6-6, the J gene TRBJ2-5; D gene ambiguous. This CDR3 spans 14 amino acids. The germline gives CDR1 MNHNY, CDR2 SVGAGI (reference sequence). Between the trimmed V and J ends, which lost 3 bases and 6 bases, there was a span of 14 bases. DNA for the CDR3: TGTGCCAGCAGTTATCGCAGTGGGAAGCAGACCCAGTACTTC. It yields the protein CASSYRSGKQTQYF.

V usage is TRBV28 and J usage is TRBJ2-1; TRBD2 matches at 8 bases. The J segment lost 1 base and the V segment lost 2 bases, leaving 7 bases of the junction unmatched. CDR3 length: 17 amino acids. The germline V gene encodes CDR1 MDHEN and CDR2 SYDVKM. Here the CDR3 DNA reads TGTGCCAGCAGTTTACGAGGACTAGCTATTTCCTACAATGAGCAGTTCTTC. Amino acids: CASSLRGLAISYNEQFF.

This chain links TRBV7-9 with TRBJ1-2; the match to TRBD1 covers 8 bases. The ends lost 5 bases at V and 7 bases at J; junction bases unmatched: 12. CDR3 length: 15 amino acids. Germline values: CDR1 SEHNR, CDR2 FQNEAQ (reference sequence). Here the CDR3 DNA reads TGTGCCAGCAGCCCAACGACGGGACAGGAACTTGGCTACACCTTC. Translating it yields CASSPTTGQELGYTF.

The J gene is TRBJ1-1, the V gene TRBV4-1; weak D call: TRBD1 (5 bases). The V gene lost 0 bases and the J gene lost 0 bases, with 8 bases spanning the gap. Per the germline V gene, CDR1 is MGHRA and CDR2 is YSYEKL. The CDR3 runs to 15 residues. CDR3 amino acids: CASSQEAGMNTEAFF. CDR3 DNA sequence: TGCGCCAGCAGCCAAGAGGCAGGGATGAACACTGAAGCTTTCTTT.

The rearrangement joins TRBV28 to TRBJ1-1, with 8 bases lining up with TRBD1. This CDR3 has 14 residues. Germline CDR1 and CDR2: MDHEN and SYDVKM. The J segment lost 0 bases and the V segment lost 5 bases, leaving 2 bases of the junction unmatched. The CDR3 DNA reads TGTGCCAGCAGTCCGACAGGGGTGAACACTGAAGCTTTCTTT. This encodes CASSPTGVNTEAFF.

V gene TRBV7-8 combines with J gene TRBJ2-7, with D uncertain. This CDR3 is built from 15 residues. The V and J ends lost 1 base and 7 bases respectively, with 17 bases between them. Germline V gene sequence: CDR1 SGHVS, CDR2 FQNEAQ. The CDR3 spells CASSLVDPIPQEQYF. CDR3 DNA sequence: TGTGCCAGCAGCTTAGTTGATCCGATCCCCCAAGAGCAGTACTTC.

The chain employs TRBV19 and TRBJ2-5; perhaps TRBD2 as D (5 bases). V lost 4 bases and J lost 4, with 10 bases in between. The CDR3 length is 13 residues. Germline values: CDR1 LNHDA, CDR2 SQIVND (reference sequence). CDR3 nucleotide sequence: TGTGCCAGTAGTAAGGGCGGACTAGAGACCCAGTACTTC. Protein product: CASSKGGLETQYF.

The chain couples TRBV9 to TRBJ2-4, with D possibly called TRBD1 or TRBD2 (5 bases each). The germline V gene encodes CDR1 SGDLS and CDR2 YYNGEE. Trimming shortened V by 3 bases and J by 9 bases, and 13 bases separated the two germline ends. This CDR3 comprises 13 residues. CDR3 bases: TGTGCCAGCAGCGACCAAGGGGCGGGCATTCAGTACTTC. Its protein is CASSDQGAGIQYF. Supplemented by reference TRBV9 and TRBJ2-4, the full variable domain reads DSGVTQTPKHLITATGQRVTLRCSPRSGDLSVYWYQQSLDQGLQFLIQYYNGEERAKGNILERFSAQQFPDLHSELNLSSLELGDSALYFCASSDQGAGIQYFGAGTRLSVL.

V gene TRBV9 combines with J gene TRBJ2-4, with D tentatively TRBD1 (6 bases). This CDR3 has 14 amino acids. Germline assignment: CDR1 SGDLS and CDR2 YYNGEE. Trimming stripped 0 bases from V and 9 bases from J, with 13 bases between. The CDR3 reads CASSVGLTGPIQYF. CDR3 nucleotides: TGTGCCAGCAGCGTAGGGTTGACAGGTCCCATTCAGTACTTC.

The chain recombines TRBV29-1 with TRBJ2-3; the match to TRBD2 covers 9 bases. V gave up 6 bases and J gave up 4 bases; unmatched junction bases: 11. The CDR3 consists of 15 residues. CDR1 and CDR2 from the germline V gene are SQVTM and ANQGSEA. The CDR3: CSVTITSGRSDTQYF. The CDR3 region has the DNA TGCAGCGTAACTATCACGAGCGGGAGGTCAGATACGCAGTATTTT.

This chain connects TRBV2 to TRBJ2-1; 12 positions agree with TRBD2. CDR1 is SNHLY, CDR2 FYNNEI, per germline. V lost 7 bases and J lost 5; bases outside the gene matches: 6. The CDR3 has 15 residues. CDR3 residues: CASKKLAGGHNEQFF. The CDR3 DNA reads as TGTGCCAGCAAGAAGCTAGCGGGAGGGCACAATGAGCAGTTCTTC.

The chain uses TRBV28 and TRBJ2-3, with 10 positions matching TRBD2. Germline V CDR1 and CDR2: MDHEN, SYDVKM. Germline trimming cut 5 bases from V and 0 bases from J; bases unmatched to any gene: 5. The length of the CDR3 is 16 residues. The CDR3 region is CASSLTSGASTDTQYF. The CDR3 region has the DNA TGTGCCAGCAGTCTAACTAGCGGGGCTAGCACAGATACGCAGTATTTT.

The chain combines TRBV6-1 with TRBJ2-7; D remains ambiguous. V lost 4 bases and J 1 base, leaving 5 bases between the germline ends. CDR3 size: 12 residues. Germline V gene data show CDR1 as MNHNS and CDR2 as SASEGT. The CDR3 spells CASSAQSYEQYF. Written as DNA, the CDR3 is TGTGCCAGCAGTGCGCAGTCCTACGAGCAGTACTTC.